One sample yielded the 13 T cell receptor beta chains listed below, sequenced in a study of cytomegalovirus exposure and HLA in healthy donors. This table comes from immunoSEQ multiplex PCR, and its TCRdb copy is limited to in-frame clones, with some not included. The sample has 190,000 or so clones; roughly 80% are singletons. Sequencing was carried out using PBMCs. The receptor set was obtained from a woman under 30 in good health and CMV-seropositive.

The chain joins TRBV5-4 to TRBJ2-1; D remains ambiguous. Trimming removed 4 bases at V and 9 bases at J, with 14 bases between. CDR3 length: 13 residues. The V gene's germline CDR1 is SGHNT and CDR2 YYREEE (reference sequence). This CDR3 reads CASSSFASGEQFF. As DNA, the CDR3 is TGTGCCAGCAGCAGCTTTGCATCGGGTGAGCAGTTCTTC.

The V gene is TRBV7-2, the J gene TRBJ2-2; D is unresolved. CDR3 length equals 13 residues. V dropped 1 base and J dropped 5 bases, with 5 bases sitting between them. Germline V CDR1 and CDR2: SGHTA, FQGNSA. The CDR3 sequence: CASSLVSTGELFF. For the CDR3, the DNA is TGTGCCAGCAGCTTAGTTTCTACCGGGGAGCTGTTTTTT.

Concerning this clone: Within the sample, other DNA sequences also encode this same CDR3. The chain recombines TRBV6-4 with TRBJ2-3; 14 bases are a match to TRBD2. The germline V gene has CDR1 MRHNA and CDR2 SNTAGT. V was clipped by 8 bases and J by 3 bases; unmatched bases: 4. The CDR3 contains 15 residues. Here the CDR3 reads CASSTSGGATDTQYF. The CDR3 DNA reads TGTGCCAGCTCGACTAGCGGGGGGGCGACAGATACGCAGTATTTT.

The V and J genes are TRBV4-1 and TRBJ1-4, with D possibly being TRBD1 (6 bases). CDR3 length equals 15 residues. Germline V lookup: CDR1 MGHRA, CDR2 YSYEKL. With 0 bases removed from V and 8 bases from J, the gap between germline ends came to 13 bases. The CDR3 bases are TGCGCCAGCAGCCAAGATCCAGGGGCAGACGAAAAACTGTTTTTT. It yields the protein CASSQDPGADEKLFF.

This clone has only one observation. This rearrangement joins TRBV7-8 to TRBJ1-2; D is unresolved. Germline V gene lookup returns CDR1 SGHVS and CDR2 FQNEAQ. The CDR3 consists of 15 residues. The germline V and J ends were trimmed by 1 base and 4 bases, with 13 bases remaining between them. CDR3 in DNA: TGTGCCAGCAGCTTAGATTTGCCAGAGGGCTATGGCTACACCTTC. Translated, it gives CASSLDLPEGYGYTF.

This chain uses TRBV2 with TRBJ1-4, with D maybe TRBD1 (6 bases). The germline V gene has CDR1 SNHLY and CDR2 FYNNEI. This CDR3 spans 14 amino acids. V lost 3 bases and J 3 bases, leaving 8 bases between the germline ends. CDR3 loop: CASSEWGPNEKLFF. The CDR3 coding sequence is TGTGCCAGCAGTGAGTGGGGGCCTAATGAAAAACTGTTTTTT.

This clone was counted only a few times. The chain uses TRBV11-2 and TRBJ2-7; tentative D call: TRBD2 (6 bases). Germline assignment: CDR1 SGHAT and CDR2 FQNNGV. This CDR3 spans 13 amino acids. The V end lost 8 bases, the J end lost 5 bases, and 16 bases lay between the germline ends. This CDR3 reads CASRGTWPDEQYF. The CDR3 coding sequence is TGTGCCAGCCGAGGGACTTGGCCGGACGAGCAGTACTTC.

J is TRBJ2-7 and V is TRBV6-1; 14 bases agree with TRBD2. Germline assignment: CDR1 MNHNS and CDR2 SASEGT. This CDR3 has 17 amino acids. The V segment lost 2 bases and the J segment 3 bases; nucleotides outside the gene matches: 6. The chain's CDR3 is CASSEPGTSGGLYEQYF. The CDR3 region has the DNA TGTGCCAGCAGTGAACCCGGGACTAGCGGGGGTCTCTACGAGCAGTACTTC.

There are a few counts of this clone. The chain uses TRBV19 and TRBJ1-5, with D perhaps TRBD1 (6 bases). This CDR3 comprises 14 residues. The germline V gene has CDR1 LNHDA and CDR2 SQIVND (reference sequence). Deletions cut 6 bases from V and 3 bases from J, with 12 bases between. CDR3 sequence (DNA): TGTGCCAGTAGCATGGGGGGGCACAATCAGCCCCAGCATTTT. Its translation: CASSMGGHNQPQHF.

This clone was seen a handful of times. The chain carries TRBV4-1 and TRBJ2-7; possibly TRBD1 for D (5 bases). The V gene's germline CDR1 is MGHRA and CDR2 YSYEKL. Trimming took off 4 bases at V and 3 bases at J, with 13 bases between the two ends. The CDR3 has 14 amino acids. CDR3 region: CASSLGTGSYEQYF. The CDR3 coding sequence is TGCGCCAGCAGCCTAGGAACAGGTAGCTACGAGCAGTACTTC.

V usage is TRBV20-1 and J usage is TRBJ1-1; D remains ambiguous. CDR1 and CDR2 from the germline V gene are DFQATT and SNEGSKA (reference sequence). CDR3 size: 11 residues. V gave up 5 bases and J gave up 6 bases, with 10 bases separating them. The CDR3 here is CSALGLAEAFF. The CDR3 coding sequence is TGCAGTGCTCTCGGTTTAGCTGAAGCTTTCTTT.

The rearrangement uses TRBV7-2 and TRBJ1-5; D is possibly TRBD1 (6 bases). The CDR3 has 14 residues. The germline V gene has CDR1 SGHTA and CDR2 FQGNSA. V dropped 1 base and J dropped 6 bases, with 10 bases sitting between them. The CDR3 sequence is CASSLGTGFQPQHF. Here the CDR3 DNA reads TGTGCCAGCAGCTTAGGTACAGGGTTTCAGCCCCAGCATTTT. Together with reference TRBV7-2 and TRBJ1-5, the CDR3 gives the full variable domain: GAGVSQSPSNKVTEKGKDVELRCDPISGHTALYWYRQSLGQGLEFLIYFQGNSAPDKSGLPSDRFSAERTGGSVSTLTIQRTQQEDSAVYLCASSLGTGFQPQHFGDGTRLSIL.

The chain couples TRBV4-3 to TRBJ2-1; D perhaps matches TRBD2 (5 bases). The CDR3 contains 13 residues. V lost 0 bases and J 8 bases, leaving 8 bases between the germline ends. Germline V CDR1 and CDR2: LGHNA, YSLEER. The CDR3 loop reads CASSQEAGYEQFF. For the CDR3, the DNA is TGCGCCAGCAGCCAAGAGGCGGGCTATGAGCAGTTCTTC.